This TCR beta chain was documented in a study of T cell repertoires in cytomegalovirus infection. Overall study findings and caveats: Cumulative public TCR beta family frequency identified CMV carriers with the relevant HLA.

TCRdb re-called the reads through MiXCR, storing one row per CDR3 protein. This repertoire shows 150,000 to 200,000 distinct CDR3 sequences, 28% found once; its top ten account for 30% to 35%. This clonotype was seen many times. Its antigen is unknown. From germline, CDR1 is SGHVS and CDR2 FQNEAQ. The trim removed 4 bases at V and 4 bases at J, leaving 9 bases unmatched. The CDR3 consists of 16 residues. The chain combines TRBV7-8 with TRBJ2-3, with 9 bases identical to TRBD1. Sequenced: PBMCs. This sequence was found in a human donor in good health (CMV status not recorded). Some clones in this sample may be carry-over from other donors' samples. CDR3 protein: CASSSRRDREADTQYF. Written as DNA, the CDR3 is TGTGCCAGCAGCTCGAGGCGGGACAGGGAGGCAGATACGCAGTATTTT. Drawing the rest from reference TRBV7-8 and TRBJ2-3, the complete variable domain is GAGVSQSPRYKVAKRGQDVALRCDPISGHVSLFWYQQALGQGPEFLTYFQNEAQLDKSGLPSDRFFAERPEGSVSTLKIQRTQQEDSAVYLCASSSRRDREADTQYFGPGTRLTVL.